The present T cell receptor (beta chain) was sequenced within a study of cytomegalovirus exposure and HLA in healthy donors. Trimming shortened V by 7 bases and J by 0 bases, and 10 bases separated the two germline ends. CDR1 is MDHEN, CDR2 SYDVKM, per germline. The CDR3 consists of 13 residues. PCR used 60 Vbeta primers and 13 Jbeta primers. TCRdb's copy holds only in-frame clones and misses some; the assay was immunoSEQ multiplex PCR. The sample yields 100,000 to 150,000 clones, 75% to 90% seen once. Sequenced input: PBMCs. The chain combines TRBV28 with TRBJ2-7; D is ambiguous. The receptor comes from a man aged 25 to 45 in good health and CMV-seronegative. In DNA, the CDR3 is TGTGCCAGCAATCCAGCGAGCTCCTACGAGCAGTACTTC. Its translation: CASNPASSYEQYF.